These 7 T cell receptor beta chains were all obtained from the same sample, sequenced in a study of cytomegalovirus exposure and HLA in healthy donors. The repertoire was sequenced with immunoSEQ multiplex PCR; TCRdb's copy has only in-frame clones and lacks some. The sample has 110,000 to 150,000 clones, roughly four fifths seen once. The source material was PBMCs. These receptors were taken from a woman in her twenties or thirties in good health and CMV-seronegative.

This sequence joins TRBV15 and TRBJ2-7, with 7 bases lining up with TRBD1. Trimming at V came to 1 base and at J to 4 bases, leaving 7 bases not matched to a gene. CDR1 LNHNV and CDR2 YYDKDF come from the germline V gene (reference sequence). The CDR3 is 15 residues long. The DNA for the CDR3 is TGTGCCACCAGCAGAGGAGGGGGCGACTTATACGAGCAGTACTTC. Protein product: CATSRGGGDLYEQYF.

This chain links TRBV7-2 with TRBJ1-1; D unclear. Germline V gene sequence: CDR1 SGHTA, CDR2 FQGNSA. V was trimmed by 0 bases and J by 6 bases, leaving 14 bases between them. This CDR3 is 15 amino acids long. CDR3 residues: CASSLALMGRSEAFF. For the CDR3, the DNA is TGTGCCAGCAGCTTAGCTCTCATGGGGAGATCTGAAGCTTTCTTT.

V is TRBV10-3 and J is TRBJ2-3; the match to TRBD2 covers 8 bases. With V trimmed by 0 bases and J by 2 bases, 10 bases remained unmatched. This CDR3 is built from 18 residues. Germline values: CDR1 ENHRY, CDR2 SYGVKD. In DNA, the CDR3 is TGTGCCATCAGTGAGTCGATTATAGCGGGGAGACACACAGATACGCAGTATTTT. Protein product: CAISESIIAGRHTDTQYF.

The chain uses TRBV27 and TRBJ1-1; D uncertain. Germline-derived CDR1 and CDR2 are MNHEY and SMNVEV (reference sequence). Trimming removed 4 bases at V and 2 bases at J, with 8 bases between. The CDR3 has 13 residues. The CDR3 sequence: CASSYSENTEAFF. The CDR3 region has the DNA TGTGCCAGCAGTTACAGTGAAAACACTGAAGCTTTCTTT.

This clone has a handful of counts. This chain links TRBV27 with TRBJ1-2; D remains ambiguous. The germline V gene has CDR1 MNHEY and CDR2 SMNVEV (reference sequence). This CDR3 spans 13 amino acids. V was clipped by 2 bases and J by 2 bases, with 6 bases between them. The CDR3 spells CASSLSPNYGYTF. CDR3 bases: TGTGCCAGCAGTTTAAGCCCCAACTATGGCTACACCTTC.

This chain connects TRBV19 to TRBJ2-5; D ambiguous. Trimming took off 3 bases at V and 2 bases at J, with 13 bases between the two ends. The CDR3 loop spans 15 amino acids. Germline lookup yields CDR1 LNHDA and CDR2 SQIVND (reference sequence). CDR3 region: CASSMVNIPQETQYF. CDR3 bases: TGTGCCAGTAGTATGGTGAACATCCCACAAGAGACCCAGTACTTC.

This chain connects TRBV27 to TRBJ1-4; perhaps TRBD1 as D (5 bases). The CDR3 extends over 17 amino acids. V lost 2 bases and J 1 base, leaving 14 bases between the germline ends. The germline CDR1 and CDR2 sequences are MNHEY and SMNVEV (reference sequence). The CDR3 DNA is TGTGCCAGCAGTTTAAAAGGGCAGGGCCTAACTAATGAAAAACTGTTTTTT. Its protein product is CASSLKGQGLTNEKLFF.